This passage covers 31 T cell receptor beta chains from one sample sequenced in a study of radiation and T cells in renal cell carcinoma. The assay was immunoSEQ multiplex PCR, and TCRdb's table has in-frame clones only and misses some. The sample gives roughly 170,000 clones, approximately 90% of which show up once; 11% is in the top ten. Time point noted: blood 4 weeks post-SBRT, at nephrectomy. Treatment described: 15 Gy SBRT to primary tumor, nephrectomy 4 weeks later. The sample here was blood, taken from a patient whose treatment included radiotherapy and nephrectomy. These receptors were collected from a woman between 45 and 65 years old with renal cell carcinoma.

V usage is TRBV19 and J usage is TRBJ2-5; D may be TRBD2 (5 bases). Germline values: CDR1 LNHDA, CDR2 SQIVND (reference sequence). The V gene lost 3 bases and the J gene lost 4 bases, with 12 bases spanning the gap. This CDR3 contains 14 residues. The DNA for the CDR3 is TGTGCCAGTAGTATCTCAAGCGGAGGAGAGACCCAGTACTTC. This translates into CASSISSGGETQYF.

The V call is TRBV19, the J call TRBJ2-7, with a weak D call TRBD2 (6 bases). V shed 9 bases and J shed 7 bases, with 7 bases lying between them. The V gene's germline CDR1 is LNHDA and CDR2 SQIVND (reference sequence). The CDR3 sequence is 9 residues long. The CDR3 region is CARGGEQYF. The DNA for the CDR3 is TGTGCCAGAGGAGGGGAGCAGTACTTC.

This clone was counted a few times. The sample holds other DNA sequences that translate to the same CDR3. The rearrangement uses TRBV9 and TRBJ1-1; no clear D gene. V lost 0 bases, J lost 3 bases, and 3 bases lay in between. This CDR3 is 12 amino acids long. Germline values: CDR1 SGDLS, CDR2 YYNGEE. DNA of the CDR3: TGTGCCAGCAGCGTAGGCGACACTGAAGCTTTCTTT. As protein: CASSVGDTEAFF. The variable domain in full, with the rest retrieved from reference TRBV9 and TRBJ1-1, is DSGVTQTPKHLITATGQRVTLRCSPRSGDLSVYWYQQSLDQGLQFLIQYYNGEERAKGNILERFSAQQFPDLHSELNLSSLELGDSALYFCASSVGDTEAFFGQGTRLTVV.

The rearrangement links TRBV30 to TRBJ1-4, with TRBD1 as a possible D gene (5 bases). With 0 bases removed from V and 7 bases from J, the gap between germline ends came to 15 bases. CDR1 is GTSNPN, CDR2 SVGIG, per germline (reference sequence). There are 15 residues in the CDR3. CDR3 sequence reads: CAWSVPGAGPEKLFF. The CDR3 DNA reads TGTGCCTGGAGTGTACCCGGGGCCGGGCCTGAAAAACTGTTTTTT.

The chain uses TRBV6-6 and TRBJ1-6; TRBD1 might be the D (6 bases). CDR1 and CDR2 from the germline V gene are MNHNY and SVGAGI (reference sequence). This CDR3 has 16 amino acids. Trimming cost V 2 bases and J 7 bases, with 15 bases left between them. CDR3 nucleotides: TGTGCCAGCAGTTACGGCGCAGGGGTGGGAAATTCACCCCTCCACTTT. Its translation: CASSYGAGVGNSPLHF.

This clone was seen only a few times. The V call is TRBV7-6, the J call TRBJ1-3; D not resolved. Trimming took off 5 bases at V and 0 bases at J, with 14 bases between the two ends. Germline V gene data show CDR1 as SGHVS and CDR2 as FNYEAQ. The CDR3 runs to 16 residues. CDR3 DNA: TGTGCCAGCAGCCCAACCCGGTCTCGCTCTGGAAACACCATATATTTT. Its protein is CASSPTRSRSGNTIYF.

The chain uses TRBV7-9 and TRBJ2-5; 9 bases map to TRBD2. V gave up 5 bases and J gave up 2 bases; unmatched junction bases: 9. The CDR3 runs 16 residues. CDR1 is SEHNR, CDR2 FQNEAQ, per germline (reference sequence). For the CDR3, the DNA is TGTGCCAGCAGCCCGGGAATAGCGGGGGAACAAGAGACCCAGTACTTC. Translated, it gives CASSPGIAGEQETQYF.

This sequence joins TRBV19 and TRBJ2-7; D tentatively fits TRBD1 or TRBD2 (6 bases each). This CDR3 has 14 residues. Germline V gene lookup returns CDR1 LNHDA and CDR2 SQIVND (reference sequence). With 5 bases removed from V and 5 bases from J, the gap between germline ends came to 16 bases. The DNA for the CDR3 is TGTGCCAGTAGTCCTCTTTCGGGGGCCGACGAGCAGTACTTC. Its translation: CASSPLSGADEQYF.

The chain couples TRBV5-1 to TRBJ1-1; 9 bases align to TRBD1. V shed 4 bases, J shed 1 base, and the junction held 2 bases outside the gene matches. This CDR3 has 14 amino acids. Germline CDR1 SGHRS, CDR2 YFSETQ. CDR3 sequence: CASSTDRGNTEAFF. In DNA, the CDR3 is TGCGCCAGCAGCACGGACAGGGGGAACACTGAAGCTTTCTTT.

V is TRBV27 and J is TRBJ1-2; no reliable D call. V lost 10 bases to trimming and J lost 2 bases, with 17 bases between them. This CDR3 comprises 14 residues. In germline, CDR1 is MNHEY, CDR2 SMNVEV (reference sequence). The CDR3: CATRRAGGNYGYTF. Written as DNA, the CDR3 is TGTGCCACCCGAAGAGCAGGAGGGAACTATGGCTACACCTTC.

J is TRBJ1-2 and V is TRBV6-5; 7 bases match TRBD1. This CDR3 contains 13 residues. Germline V gives CDR1 MNHEY, CDR2 SVGAGI. The V gene end was trimmed by 6 bases and the J gene end by 7 bases; junction bases not matched to a gene: 8. For the CDR3, the DNA is TGTGCCAGCAGACCCGACAGGGCGGGTGGCTACACCTTC. Protein sequence: CASRPDRAGGYTF.

This clone was seen only once. The V and J genes are TRBV5-8 and TRBJ2-3; the D is unclear. The germline V and J ends were trimmed by 4 bases and 1 base, with 4 bases remaining between them. Germline-derived CDR1 and CDR2 are SGHTS and YDEGEE. The CDR3 is 12 amino acids. CDR3: CASSLRTDTQYF. In nucleotides, the CDR3 is TGTGCCAGCAGCCTTCGCACAGATACGCAGTATTTT.

This clone was seen a few times. This sequence joins TRBV5-4 and TRBJ1-1; D call uncertain. CDR1 and CDR2 (germline): SGHNT, YYREEE (reference sequence). The CDR3 is 14 amino acids. The V end was cut by 4 bases, the J end by 1 base, with 11 bases between. The CDR3 bases are TGTGCCAGCAGCCAAAAGTGGGGGAACACTGAAGCTTTCTTT. It specifies CASSQKWGNTEAFF.

The CDR3 region has the DNA TGTGCCAGCAGCTTAAACCCAGCGGGCCTGGGCAATGAGCAGTTCTTC. This codes for CASSLNPAGLGNEQFF. The chain couples TRBV7-3 to TRBJ2-1, with a tentative D call TRBD2 (6 bases). The CDR3 sequence is 16 residues long. Germline-derived CDR1 and CDR2 are SGHTA and FQGTGA. The V end lost 1 base, the J end lost 6 bases, and 16 bases lay between the germline ends.

About this clone itself: The junction departs from germline at one end; a sequencing error may be responsible. The V call is TRBV7-7, the J call TRBJ1-4, with 7 bases fitting TRBD1. CDR1 SSHAT and CDR2 FNYEAQ come from the germline V gene (reference sequence). The CDR3 extends over 13 amino acids. This CDR3 is CASSSRQGEKLFF. The CDR3 DNA reads as TGTGCTAGCAGCTCTCGACAGGGTGAAAAACTGTTTTTT.

This chain uses TRBV4-1 with TRBJ1-2, with 9 bases identical to TRBD1. The length of the CDR3 is 18 residues. Germline CDR1 MGHRA, CDR2 YSYEKL. The ends lost 1 base at V and 0 bases at J; junction bases unmatched: 9. The CDR3 nucleotides are TGCGCCAGCAGCCAAGGCGGGACAGGGCTTTATTCTAACTATGGCTACACCTTC. Translated: CASSQGGTGLYSNYGYTF.

Remarks on this clone: The sample has other DNA sequences that encode this CDR3 too. The chain has TRBV13 and TRBJ2-7, with D uncertain. Trimming stripped 0 bases from V and 3 bases from J, with 6 bases between. Germline loops: CDR1 PRHDT, CDR2 FYEKMQ (reference sequence). The CDR3 runs to 13 residues. CDR3 sequence (DNA): TGTGCCAGCAGCTTAGGACGTATCTACGAGCAGTACTTC. This sequence encodes CASSLGRIYEQYF.

Turning to this clone: The junction shows a germline mismatch at one end, possibly a read error. The chain links TRBV7-7 to TRBJ2-2, with unresolved D. CDR1 is SSHAT and CDR2 is FNYEAQ in the germline V gene (reference sequence). The CDR3 loop spans 14 amino acids. The CDR3 region has the DNA TGTGCTAGCAGCTTAGTCTCGAACACCGGGGAGCTGTTTTTT. It translates to CASSLVSNTGELFF.

The CDR3 reads CASSIDRGQPQHF. The CDR3 coding sequence is TGTGCCAGCAGCATAGACAGGGGACAGCCCCAGCATTTT. The gene calls are TRBV11-1 and TRBJ1-5, with 8 bases matching TRBD1. V gave up 5 bases and J gave up 7 bases; unmatched junction bases: 4. The CDR3 totals 13 residues. Germline CDR1 SGHAT, CDR2 FQDESV (reference sequence).

V gene TRBV9 combines with J gene TRBJ1-2, with D possibly TRBD1 on 6 matching bases. This CDR3 is 13 amino acids long. Germline V CDR1 and CDR2: SGDLS, YYNGEE. Trimming stripped 1 base from V and 8 bases from J, with 12 bases between. The CDR3 protein is CASSVWGAGGYTF. The CDR3 DNA reads TGTGCCAGCAGCGTATGGGGGGCAGGAGGCTACACCTTC.

This sequence joins TRBV10-2 and TRBJ2-1; 12 nucleotides match TRBD1. Per germline, CDR1 WSHSY and CDR2 SAAADI. With V trimmed by 3 bases and J by 7 bases, 7 bases remained unmatched. This CDR3 comprises 16 residues. CDR3 region: CASSDSGTGGFNEQFF. CDR3 coding DNA: TGCGCCAGCAGTGACTCCGGGACAGGGGGCTTTAATGAGCAGTTCTTC.

This rearrangement joins TRBV18 to TRBJ2-7, with 11 positions matching TRBD2. The germline CDR1 and CDR2 sequences are KGHSH and LQKENI. V gave up 2 bases and J gave up 2 bases; unmatched junction bases: 2. The CDR3 contains 15 residues. CDR3 amino acids: CASSPGTSGTYEQYF. The CDR3, as DNA: TGTGCCAGCTCACCAGGGACTAGCGGAACCTACGAGCAGTACTTC.

The rearrangement links TRBV5-1 to TRBJ2-3; D remains ambiguous. The CDR3 has 15 amino acids. CDR1 and CDR2 (germline): SGHRS, YFSETQ. V lost 3 bases to trimming and J lost 2 bases, with 13 bases between them. CDR3 bases: TGCGCCAGCAGCTCGAACCTAGACCACACAGATACGCAGTATTTT. Protein sequence: CASSSNLDHTDTQYF.

The V and J genes are TRBV7-2 and TRBJ2-2; the D gene could be TRBD1 or TRBD2 (6 bases each). CDR1 and CDR2 (germline): SGHTA, FQGNSA. Trimming pared 5 bases from V and 4 bases from J, leaving 11 bases between. This CDR3 spans 14 amino acids. CDR3 amino acids: CASSREGGTGELFF. As DNA, the CDR3 is TGTGCCAGCAGCCGAGAGGGGGGCACCGGGGAGCTGTTTTTT.

Remarks on this clone: At one of its ends the junction is not consistent with the germline gene, which may arise from a read error. The chain couples TRBV7-7 to TRBJ1-4; unclear D gene. This CDR3 has 14 residues. Germline V CDR1 and CDR2: SSHAT, FNYEAQ (reference sequence). CDR3 nucleotides: TGTGCTAGCAGCCCGGGGTTGGGGAATGAAAAACTGTTTTTT. Encoded protein: CASSPGLGNEKLFF. Variable domain in full (rest from reference TRBV7-7 and TRBJ1-4): GAGVSQSPRYKVTKRGQDVTLRCDPISSHATLYWYQQALGQGPEFLTYFNYEAQPDKSGLPSDRFSAERPEGSISTLTIQRTEQRDSAMYRCASSPGLGNEKLFFGSGTQLSVL.

V usage is TRBV15 and J usage is TRBJ1-4; 11 nucleotides line up with TRBD1. Germline V gives CDR1 LNHNV, CDR2 YYDKDF (reference sequence). Trimming removed 3 bases from V and 3 bases from J; junction bases left unmatched: 12. The CDR3 is 19 amino acids. CDR3 residues: CATSRPGQGGIVANEKLFF. The DNA for the CDR3 is TGTGCCACCAGCAGGCCGGGACAGGGGGGAATAGTAGCTAATGAAAAACTGTTTTTT. Filled out from reference TRBV15 and TRBJ1-4, the complete variable domain reads DAMVIQNPRYQVTQFGKPVTLSCSQTLNHNVMYWYQQKSSQAPKLLFHYYDKDFNNEADTPDNFQSRRPNTSFCFLDIRSPGLGDTAMYLCATSRPGQGGIVANEKLFFGSGTQLSVL.

The chain combines TRBV23-1 with TRBJ1-1, with 7 bases matching TRBD1. TRBV23-1 has ORF status, its function being uncertain. J lost 3 bases, V lost 6 bases, and 19 bases had no gene match. The CDR3 has 18 amino acids. The CDR3 region is CASRRVTGPFALDTEAFF. For the CDR3, the DNA is TGCGCCAGCAGACGTGTGACAGGGCCATTCGCTTTAGACACTGAAGCTTTCTTT.

The chain combines TRBV18 with TRBJ1-2; no clear D gene. The CDR3 consists of 15 residues. The germline gives CDR1 KGHSH, CDR2 LQKENI. V gave up 2 bases and J gave up 4 bases, with 14 bases separating them. CDR3 DNA sequence: TGTGCCAGCTCACCAAGCCTCCCGGGCCTCTATGGCTACACCTTC. Translation gives CASSPSLPGLYGYTF. Complete variable domain (other parts from reference TRBV18 and TRBJ1-2): NAGVMQNPRHLVRRRGQEARLRCSPMKGHSHVYWYRQLPEEGLKFMVYLQKENIIDESGMPKERFSAEFPKEGPSILRIQQVVRGDSAAYFCASSPSLPGLYGYTFGSGTRLTVV.

V gene TRBV5-5 combines with J gene TRBJ1-3, with D perhaps TRBD1 (5 bases). V lost 7 bases to trimming and J lost 8 bases, with 13 bases between them. Germline CDR1 reads SGHKS; CDR2 reads YYEKEE (reference sequence). The CDR3 loop spans 12 amino acids. The CDR3 loop is CASLDRGDTIYF. CDR3 nucleotides: TGTGCCAGCTTAGACCGGGGGGACACCATATATTTT.

The CDR3 protein is CASSPGTGTYNEQFF. CDR3 coding DNA: TGTGCCAGCTCACCAGGGACAGGGACTTACAATGAGCAGTTCTTC. The chain combines TRBV18 with TRBJ2-1, with 9 bases that match TRBD1. V gave up 2 bases and J gave up 4 bases; unmatched junction bases: 3. CDR3 length equals 15 residues. Per germline, CDR1 KGHSH and CDR2 LQKENI.

V and J are TRBV7-9 and TRBJ1-5; 7 positions match TRBD1. V was clipped by 10 bases and J by 2 bases; unmatched bases: 14. Germline-derived CDR1 and CDR2 are SEHNR and FQNEAQ (reference sequence). CDR3 size: 16 residues. As DNA, the CDR3 is TGTGCCAAAACAGGGGTTCGGGGGTTTGGCAATCAGCCCCAGCATTTT. This codes for CAKTGVRGFGNQPQHF.